This TCR beta chain was documented in a study of blood T cell repertoires in COVID-19. Original handling: The assay estimated nucleated cells by amplifying reference gene primers. Profiling relied on immunoSEQ multiplex PCR, and the TCRdb table lists in-frame clones only, not all of them. V, J and clone size reflect that table, while D and trimming were determined from the DNA. Of 350,000 to 450,000 clones in the sample, under 90% were seen once. The sample taken for sequencing was PBMCs or T cells enriched from blood (not recorded which). The clonotype originates from a woman in her 30s who had recovered from COVID-19.

The CDR3 region has the DNA TGTGCCAGCAGTTCGGGGACAGCGACCCAGCCCCAGCATTTT. Its translation is CASSSGTATQPQHF. V is TRBV28 and J is TRBJ1-5; TRBD1 matches at 7 bases. Trimming took 4 bases from V and 7 from J; bases not matched to a gene: 7. Germline CDR1 and CDR2: MDHEN and SYDVKM. This CDR3 contains 14 residues.